The entry that follows covers one T cell receptor (beta chain) sequence. Which antigen it targets is not known. Per-base qualities were not stored, and no clone one base away is much larger. The data derive from a study of tissue T cells after allogeneic stem cell transplantation (dated by TCRdb to between 2021 and 2024). About the study as a whole: If a tissue had multiple samples, a pathologist reviewed H&E sections so that samples with histologically apparent lymphocytes got priority for sequencing. TCR beta repertoires were profiled across many tissues obtained from research autopsies of patients with and without GVHD, as well as in mouse models of GVHD. The human part of the study was a prospective observational study with no blinding and no randomization.

The protocol used for the library was the immunoSEQ multiplex PCR assay. Adaptive Biotechnologies performed the TCRbeta CDR3 sequencing at survey depth and reported CDR3 sequences, V/J genes, productive frequency and template counts. TCR beta CDR3 regions were amplified from genomic DNA rather than RNA. The study's own analysis went as follows. Pairwise repertoire overlap between tissues was quantified with Jensen-Shannon divergence, where 1 means complete divergence and 0 identical. Tissues were clustered by single-linkage agglomerative hierarchical clustering of pairwise JSD values, and the clustering results were displayed as dendrograms. GLIPH2 was applied to all patient samples using simulation_depth 1000, kmer_min_depth 3, and cdr3_length_cutoff 8, and only groups with more than two unique CDR3s were retained. In a standardized tissue-overlap score, Jaccard GLIPH-group overlap across patients was extrapolated to a standard repertoire size of 1000 clones. Linear mixed-effect models, with tissue as a fixed effect and individual as a random effect, were used to test how diversity related to clinical or experimental variables. TCRdb took over this immuneACCESS table, retaining in-frame rearrangements with V and J assigned. Such tables are incomplete; in checked studies, under half of the missing clones stem from an unresolved V gene, and the remainder is unexplained. V and J calls and clone size are copied from that table; D and trimming were computed from the DNA. The sample records around 6,200 clones, 59% of which are singletons. Together, the top ten hold around a fifth of the sample.

The research as a whole found: Within patients, how anatomically similar tissues were was a major factor shaping TCR repertoire composition, regardless of disease or transplant status. A small and clinically heterogeneous patient cohort was studied, and sampling depth was acknowledged as a limitation. Blood samples were not available from the non-GVHD comparator patients. Only a few T cell clones appeared in more than one patient, yet motif-based clustering showed tissue-specific repertoire signatures that were shared between patients. Blood and spleen T cells captured only a limited portion of the TCR repertoire detected in tissues, in both patients and mice. The study did not establish which tissue TCRs were alloreactive or antigen-specific, and some clones may have been host cells that persisted.

What this sample's time point label stands for: human tissue collected at research (rapid) autopsy. Three non-HCT comparator patients with other cancers, who had at least five GI tract samples and no known GI disease at death, were retrospectively selected. Autopsy tissues included GI sites from esophagus to rectum, liver, skin and lymphoid organs including spleen, after a median post-mortem interval of approximately 10 hours. Each autopsy specimen was bisected, with one portion flash-frozen in liquid nitrogen and the remainder formalin-fixed, and the outer muscle layers of GI specimens were removed. To extract genomic DNA from frozen tissues, either the Mag-Bind Blood & Tissue DNA HDQ 96 Kit on a Chemagic 360 or the DNeasy Blood & Tissue Kit was used. Because of concern about red blood cell contamination, extracted DNA was further purified using the Genomic DNA Clean & Concentrator-25 kit. Trimming accounts for 3 bases at V and 0 bases at J, while the number of junction bases matched to no gene is 4. The CDR3 holds 18 amino acids from the cysteine to the phenylalanine. Just CDR3 DNA is preserved here, 54 bases in frame from base 1. Via the germline V gene, CDR1 is LGHNA and CDR2 YSLEER.

The clonotype was recovered from a male donor at least 60 years old with lung cancer. Sample: tissue from the jejunum, taken at autopsy. The rearranged segments are TRBV4-3 and TRBJ2-6, and TRBD1 matches 11 of the central bases. The CDR3 amino acid sequence is: CASSQAGTGGSGANVLTF. The nucleotides are TGCGCCAGCAGCCAGGCCGGGACAGGGGGCTCTGGGGCCAACGTCCTGACTTTC.